Each of the 27 T cell receptor beta chains below was sequenced from the same sample in a study of T cells in Graves' hyperthyroidism and ophthalmopathy. RNA transcripts yielded amplified TCR beta CDR3 regions. First-round RT-PCR targeting the TCR CDR3 was performed with the HTBI primer set. TCRdb analysed the multiplex PCR reads with MiXCR anew, one entry per CDR3 protein. The sample lists hundreds of thousands of distinct CDR3 sequences; just under 45% were seen once. The sequenced sample was peripheral blood or thyroid tissue (not recorded which). Source of these receptors: an adult man with Graves' disease, either hyperthyroidism or ophthalmopathy (not recorded which).

The rearrangement joins TRBV29-1 to TRBJ2-5; D possibly corresponds to TRBD2 (5 bases). Germline V gene lookup returns CDR1 SQVTM and CDR2 ANQGSEA. V lost 3 bases and J 7 bases, leaving 12 bases between the germline ends. The CDR3 runs to 12 residues. The DNA for the CDR3 is TGCAGCGTTGACACCGGGATCGGGACCCAGTACTTC. It encodes CSVDTGIGTQYF.

About this clonotype: This could be a read error, since a much larger clone is one nucleotide away. The chain combines TRBV25-1 with TRBJ1-2; D not certain. V shed 5 bases and J shed 7 bases, with 17 bases lying between them. The CDR3 runs 14 residues. Germline V gives CDR1 MGHDK, CDR2 SYGVNS. CDR3 nucleotides: TGTGCCAGCAGTTCGGCTGTAGCCCACAGTGGCTACACCTTC. Amino acid sequence: CASSSAVAHSGYTF.

The V and J genes are TRBV2 and TRBJ1-4, with TRBD1 identical over 7 bases. The CDR3 consists of 15 residues. Per the germline V gene, CDR1 is SNHLY and CDR2 is FYNNEI. Trimming at V came to 6 bases and at J to 4 bases, leaving 8 bases not matched to a gene. The CDR3 nucleotides read TGTGCCAGCAGCGTTGCCCGGGACAGTAATGAAAAACTGTTTTTT. Protein product: CASSVARDSNEKLFF. The full variable domain, in which reference TRBV2 and TRBJ1-4 provide the parts outside the CDR3, is EPEVTQTPSHQVTQMGQEVILRCVPISNHLYFYWYRQILGQKVEFLVSFYNNEISEKSEIFDDQFSVERPDGSNFTLKIRSTKLEDSAMYFCASSVARDSNEKLFFGSGTQLSVL.

In this sample, this clonotype turned up many times. This chain links TRBV9 with TRBJ1-5; D not certain. This CDR3 has 13 amino acids. CDR1 and CDR2 (germline): SGDLS, YYNGEE. Trimming took off 3 bases at V and 2 bases at J, with 6 bases between the two ends. Here the CDR3 DNA reads TGTGCCAGCAGCGGGAGTGGCAATCAGCCCCAGCATTTT. Its translation is CASSGSGNQPQHF.

Notes on this clonotype: With a much larger clone just one base away, this may be a read error. This CDR3 is missing its conserved last phenylalanine or tryptophan, likely due to a read error. This rearrangement joins TRBV5-1 to TRBJ1-6, with 8 bases matching TRBD1. The germline gives CDR1 SGHRS, CDR2 YFSETQ. CDR3 length equals 15 residues. The J segment lost 6 bases and the V segment lost 4 bases, leaving 6 bases of the junction unmatched. CDR3 sequence: CASSPAGQGNSPLHL. CDR3 bases: TGCGCCAGCAGCCCAGCCGGACAGGGTAATTCACCCCTCCACCTT.

A few counts support this clonotype. V usage is TRBV20-1 and J usage is TRBJ2-7, with a tentative D call TRBD2 (6 bases). This CDR3 region has 14 residues. V lost 4 bases and J 0 bases, leaving 13 bases between the germline ends. Germline V gene lookup returns CDR1 DFQATT and CDR2 SNEGSKA (reference sequence). Here the CDR3 DNA reads TGCAGTGCTAAAAGCGGGTTCACCTCCTACGAGCAGTACTTC. This encodes CSAKSGFTSYEQYF.

About this clonotype itself: A read error may be the cause here, since a much bigger clone is one base away. The V call is TRBV6-5, the J call TRBJ1-6; the D is unclear. V shed 4 bases and J shed 7 bases, with 11 bases lying between them. This CDR3 has 14 amino acids. Germline V gene sequence: CDR1 MNHEY, CDR2 SVGAGI. The CDR3 DNA reads as TGTGCCAGCAGTTCCGAGGCAGCAAATTCACCCCTCCACTTT. It is translated as CASSSEAANSPLHF.

Written as DNA, the CDR3 is TGTGCCAGCACCGCACAGGTACAGGGCGGAGAAAAACTGTTTTTT. This codes for CASTAQVQGGEKLFF. The rearrangement links TRBV2 to TRBJ1-4; a weak D match, TRBD1 (6 bases). The CDR3 covers 15 residues. The germline V and J ends were trimmed by 7 bases and 8 bases, with 20 bases remaining between them. CDR1 SNHLY and CDR2 FYNNEI come from the germline V gene.

The CDR3 protein is CATSKRPGGARSNYGYTF. CDR3 nucleotide sequence: TGTGCCACCAGCAAACGTCCGGGAGGGGCGCGTTCTAACTATGGCTACACCTTC. V usage is TRBV15 and J usage is TRBJ1-2, with D maybe TRBD1 (5 bases). The CDR3 runs 18 residues. Germline CDR1 reads LNHNV; CDR2 reads YYDKDF (reference sequence). V was clipped by 4 bases and J by 0 bases, with 21 bases between them.

This clonotype appeared many times. The chain couples TRBV7-2 to TRBJ1-6; possible D gene TRBD1, 5 bases. CDR3 size: 15 residues. Deletions cut 1 base from V and 7 bases from J, with 11 bases between. Per the germline V gene, CDR1 is SGHTA and CDR2 is FQGNSA. The CDR3 DNA sequence: TGTGCCAGCAGCTTAGAAGAGTGGGGGAATTCACCCCTCCACTTT. This codes for CASSLEEWGNSPLHF.

This clonotype was found a few times. The CDR3 region has the DNA TGTGCCAGCAGGACTGATGACGGTGGAGGCTACACCTTC. This sequence encodes CASRTDDGGGYTF. The genes are TRBV2 and TRBJ1-2, with D uncertain. Germline lookup yields CDR1 SNHLY and CDR2 FYNNEI. Trimming stripped 6 bases from V and 8 bases from J, with 16 bases between. The CDR3 sequence is 13 residues long.

The CDR3 here is CASEGRVFSGNTIYF. The CDR3 DNA sequence: TGTGCCAGTGAGGGACGGGTCTTCTCTGGAAACACCATATATTTT. The chain links TRBV19 to TRBJ1-3; D might be TRBD1 (5 bases). Trimming shortened V by 8 bases and J by 0 bases, and 14 bases separated the two germline ends. CDR3 length: 15 residues. CDR1 is LNHDA, CDR2 SQIVND, per germline (reference sequence).

The chain carries TRBV2 and TRBJ1-1; maybe TRBD1 (5 bases). V was pared by 5 bases and J by 5 bases, with 15 bases between. This CDR3 region has 14 residues. Germline V gene lookup returns CDR1 SNHLY and CDR2 FYNNEI. The CDR3 nucleotides read TGTGCCAGCAGTTTCGGGGGGGTTTGGACTGAAGCTTTCTTT. This sequence encodes CASSFGGVWTEAFF.

This clonotype was observed a handful of times. V is TRBV5-6 and J is TRBJ1-1; D is perhaps TRBD1 (5 bases). The germline V and J ends were trimmed by 5 bases and 6 bases, with 11 bases remaining between them. The CDR3 sequence is 12 residues long. The V gene's germline CDR1 is SGHDT and CDR2 YYEEEE. CDR3 DNA sequence: TGTGCCAGCAGGTCTACAGGTCCTGAAGCTTTCTTT. Translating gives CASRSTGPEAFF.

The rearrangement uses TRBV20-1 and TRBJ1-4; TRBD1 agrees at 7 bases. The CDR3 contains 14 residues. Trimming took 5 bases from V and 3 from J; bases not matched to a gene: 6. Germline-derived CDR1 and CDR2 are DFQATT and SNEGSKA (reference sequence). The CDR3 DNA follows: TGCAGTGCTGAGGACAGGCAGCCTAATGAAAAACTGTTTTTT. It encodes CSAEDRQPNEKLFF.

This clonotype was seen many times. The chain recombines TRBV29-1 with TRBJ1-2, with 7 bases that match TRBD1. The V gene's germline CDR1 is SQVTM and CDR2 ANQGSEA. The CDR3 contains 11 residues. V gave up 5 bases and J gave up 6 bases; unmatched junction bases: 3. The CDR3 DNA sequence: TGCAGCGTTCGACAGGGTAATGGCTACACCTTC. This sequence encodes CSVRQGNGYTF.

The V call is TRBV9, the J call TRBJ2-7; 12 bases are a match to TRBD1. V was clipped by 0 bases and J by 7 bases; unmatched bases: 5. The germline gives CDR1 SGDLS, CDR2 YYNGEE. The CDR3 loop spans 15 amino acids. The CDR3 bases are TGTGCCAGCAGCGTAGGGGGACAGGGGGCCGGTGAGCAGTACTTC. It translates to CASSVGGQGAGEQYF.

This clonotype has ten or more counts. The CDR3 DNA is TGTGCCACCAGCAGAGATCGCCACCCTGGAAACACCATATATTTT. Its translation is CATSRDRHPGNTIYF. The chain links TRBV15 to TRBJ1-3; D is unclear. Trimming stripped 0 bases from V and 2 bases from J, with 8 bases between. This CDR3 spans 15 amino acids. Germline V gene sequence: CDR1 LNHNV, CDR2 YYDKDF (reference sequence).

The V call is TRBV6-6, the J call TRBJ2-5; 11 nucleotides match TRBD2. With 6 bases clipped from V and 7 bases from J, the junction kept 10 bases outside the gene matches. Germline CDR1 and CDR2: MNHNY and SVGAGI (reference sequence). The CDR3 sequence is 15 residues long. CDR3 DNA sequence: TGTGCCAGCAGCGCGCTAGCGGGAGGATCGGGGACCCAGTACTTC. This translates into CASSALAGGSGTQYF.

The chain employs TRBV6-5 and TRBJ1-2; 7 nucleotides match TRBD1. CDR3 length equals 12 residues. Germline V gives CDR1 MNHEY, CDR2 SVGAGI. J lost 7 bases, V lost 7 bases, and 6 bases had no gene match. CDR3 nucleotide sequence: TGTGCCAGCATCTCAGGGGGGGTTGGCTACACCTTC. It is translated as CASISGGVGYTF.

This clonotype showed up just a few times. The chain combines TRBV7-9 with TRBJ2-2, with 8 bases lining up with TRBD2. The CDR3 extends over 15 amino acids. The germline V gene encodes CDR1 SEHNR and CDR2 FQNEAQ (reference sequence). V trimming: 7 bases; J trimming: 5 bases; junction bases outside the gene matches: 9. The CDR3 DNA sequence: TGTGCCAGCACCCCGGGACTAGTGGGAACCGGGGAGCTGTTTTTT. Its protein product is CASTPGLVGTGELFF. Full variable domain (rest looked up from reference TRBV7-9 and TRBJ2-2): DTGVSQNPRHKITKRGQNVTFRCDPISEHNRLYWYRQTLGQGPEFLTYFQNEAQLEKSRLLSDRFSAERPKGSFSTLEIQRTEQGDSAMYLCASTPGLVGTGELFFGEGSRLTVL.

The chain uses TRBV20-1 and TRBJ1-6, with D tentatively TRBD1 (6 bases). CDR3 length equals 15 residues. Germline loops: CDR1 DFQATT, CDR2 SNEGSKA (reference sequence). Trimming took off 3 bases at V and 10 bases at J, with 19 bases between the two ends. CDR3 amino acids: CSASRGPLRGSPLHF. As DNA, the CDR3 is TGCAGTGCTAGTCGCGGCCCCTTGAGGGGGTCACCCCTCCACTTT.

This clonotype came up many times. The chain couples TRBV7-2 to TRBJ1-2; the D gene is possibly TRBD1 (5 bases). CDR1 is SGHTA, CDR2 FQGNSA, per germline. Trimming took 2 bases from V and 4 from J, leaving 14 bases between them. The CDR3 totals 15 residues. CDR3 DNA sequence: TGTGCCAGCAGCTTATACACACAAGACAGCTATGGCTACACCTTC. Translating gives CASSLYTQDSYGYTF.

This clonotype was found many times. The rearrangement joins TRBV19 to TRBJ1-1; no firm D call. Per the germline V gene, CDR1 is LNHDA and CDR2 is SQIVND (reference sequence). Trimming shortened V by 3 bases and J by 7 bases, and 15 bases separated the two germline ends. The CDR3 contains 14 residues. DNA of the CDR3: TGTGCCAGTAGTATGAGAGGGCAGCTTGTTGAAGCTTTCTTT. Protein: CASSMRGQLVEAFF.

This chain connects TRBV7-2 to TRBJ1-4, with D perhaps TRBD1 (5 bases). This CDR3 comprises 15 residues. CDR1 is SGHTA, CDR2 FQGNSA, per germline. V was clipped by 4 bases and J by 7 bases, with 16 bases between them. The CDR3 DNA is TGTGCCAGCAGCTCAGTCGGGGGGAAAGGTGAAAAACTGTTTTTT. Its translation: CASSSVGGKGEKLFF. Using reference TRBV7-2 and TRBJ1-4 for the parts outside the CDR3, the full variable domain is GAGVSQSPSNKVTEKGKDVELRCDPISGHTALYWYRQSLGQGLEFLIYFQGNSAPDKSGLPSDRFSAERTGGSVSTLTIQRTQQEDSAVYLCASSSVGGKGEKLFFGSGTQLSVL.

The gene calls are TRBV9 and TRBJ1-5; D gene uncertain. Germline values: CDR1 SGDLS, CDR2 YYNGEE. The V end lost 0 bases, the J end lost 0 bases, and 16 bases lay between the germline ends. The CDR3 covers 18 residues. CDR3 loop: CASSVVRRPGFSNQPQHF. The CDR3 DNA is TGTGCCAGCAGCGTAGTTCGCAGGCCAGGCTTTAGCAATCAGCCCCAGCATTTT.

The gene calls are TRBV24-1 and TRBJ2-7; TRBD2 aligns across 9 bases. J lost 2 bases, V lost 6 bases, and 4 bases had no gene match. CDR1 and CDR2 (germline): KGHDR, SFDVKD. This CDR3 has 14 amino acids. The CDR3 sequence is CATSLGGRAYEQYF. The CDR3 bases are TGTGCCACCAGTCTCGGCGGGAGGGCCTACGAGCAGTACTTC.